This T cell receptor beta chain was recovered during a study of blood T cells in healthy people across ages. Study-level points and caveats: PBMCs left unsorted prevented a conclusive naive versus antigen-experienced comparison.

Each sample provided at least 5 micrograms of extracted total RNA. Next came a second PCR, run for roughly 6 to 11 cycles, which used a sample-barcoded 5' primer along with a J-beta primer mix. Each cDNA was tagged by a template-switch adaptor containing 12 random nucleotides. Every sample gave at least 2.5 million paired-end reads containing CDR3. TCRdb itself ran the 5' RACE reads through MiXCR, one entry per CDR3 protein. The sample carries about 1,400,000 distinct CDR3 sequences, 42% recorded once. A note on this clonotype: Its antigen is unidentified.

The V gene lost 1 base and the J gene lost 4 bases, with 13 bases spanning the gap. The CDR3 has 15 residues. Germline V gene lookup returns CDR1 SGHVS and CDR2 FNYEAQ. Sequenced input: blood. V and J are TRBV7-6 and TRBJ1-2; D call uncertain. This receptor was taken from a young woman in good health. CDR3 sequence: CASSLESAPFYGYTF. CDR3 coding DNA: TGTGCCAGCAGCTTAGAGTCAGCCCCTTTCTATGGCTACACCTTC.